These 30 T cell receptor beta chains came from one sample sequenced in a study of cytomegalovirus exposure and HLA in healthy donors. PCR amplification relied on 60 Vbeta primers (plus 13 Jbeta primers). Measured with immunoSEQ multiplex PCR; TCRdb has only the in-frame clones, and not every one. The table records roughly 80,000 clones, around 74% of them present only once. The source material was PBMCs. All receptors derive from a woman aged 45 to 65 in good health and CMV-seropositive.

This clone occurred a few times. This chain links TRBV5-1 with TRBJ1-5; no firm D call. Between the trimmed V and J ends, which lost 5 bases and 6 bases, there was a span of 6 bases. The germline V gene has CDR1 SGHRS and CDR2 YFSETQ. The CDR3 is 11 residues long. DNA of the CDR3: TGCGCCAGCAGGAGGTGTCAGCCCCAGCATTTT. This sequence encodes CASRRCQPQHF.

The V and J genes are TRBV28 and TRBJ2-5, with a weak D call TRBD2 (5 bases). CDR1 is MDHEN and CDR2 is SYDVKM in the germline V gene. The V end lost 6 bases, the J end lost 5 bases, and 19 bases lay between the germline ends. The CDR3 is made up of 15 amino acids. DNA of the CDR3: TGTGCCAGCAGCCGTGCCGGTGGGAGTGGGGAGACCCAGTACTTC. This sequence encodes CASSRAGGSGETQYF.

Here the CDR3 DNA reads TGTGCCAGCAGTCCCGGGACAGGGGGAAATCAGCCCCAGCATTTT. Translation: CASSPGTGGNQPQHF. The chain has TRBV28 and TRBJ1-5, with 11 nucleotides matching TRBD1. Germline V CDR1 and CDR2: MDHEN, SYDVKM. The CDR3 extends over 15 amino acids. Unmatched junction bases numbered 4, after V lost 5 bases and J lost 4 bases.

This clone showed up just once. The CDR3 is CASSQNAGGSTEAFF. The CDR3 nucleotides read TGCGCCAGCAGCCAAAATGCGGGTGGGAGCACTGAAGCTTTCTTT. The chain has TRBV5-1 and TRBJ1-1; D unclear. The V and J ends lost 4 bases and 4 bases respectively, with 17 bases between them. CDR1 is SGHRS and CDR2 is YFSETQ in the germline V gene. This CDR3 contains 15 residues.

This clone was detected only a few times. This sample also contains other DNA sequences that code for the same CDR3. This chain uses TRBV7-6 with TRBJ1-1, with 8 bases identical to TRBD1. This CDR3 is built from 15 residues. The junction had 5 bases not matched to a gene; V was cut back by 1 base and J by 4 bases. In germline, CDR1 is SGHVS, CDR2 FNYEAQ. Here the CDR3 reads CASSLEDRVGTEAFF. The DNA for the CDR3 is TGTGCCAGCAGCTTAGAGGACAGGGTGGGCACTGAAGCTTTCTTT.

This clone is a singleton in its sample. This chain's CDR3 is CASSLGQAHYNEQFF. As DNA, the CDR3 is TGTGCCAGCAGCTTGGGACAGGCCCACTACAATGAGCAGTTCTTC. The rearrangement uses TRBV5-6 and TRBJ2-1; D might be TRBD1 (6 bases). The CDR3 has 15 amino acids. The V end lost 0 bases, the J end lost 3 bases, and 10 bases lay between the germline ends. The V gene's germline CDR1 is SGHDT and CDR2 YYEEEE.

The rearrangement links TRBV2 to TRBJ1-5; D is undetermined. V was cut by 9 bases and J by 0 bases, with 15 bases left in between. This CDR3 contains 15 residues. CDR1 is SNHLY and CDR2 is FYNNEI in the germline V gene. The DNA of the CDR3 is TGTGCCAGTAAAGACGGAGCGTATAGCAATCAGCCCCAGCATTTT. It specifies CASKDGAYSNQPQHF.

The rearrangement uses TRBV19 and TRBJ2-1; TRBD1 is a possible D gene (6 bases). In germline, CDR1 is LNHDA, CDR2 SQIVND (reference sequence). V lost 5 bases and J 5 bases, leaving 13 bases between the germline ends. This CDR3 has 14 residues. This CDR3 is CASSFGGADNEQFF. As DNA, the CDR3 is TGTGCCAGTAGTTTTGGGGGCGCGGACAATGAGCAGTTCTTC. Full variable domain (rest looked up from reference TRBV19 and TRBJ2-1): DGGITQSPKYLFRKEGQNVTLSCEQNLNHDAMYWYRQDPGQGLRLIYYSQIVNDFQKGDIAEGYSVSREKKESFPLTVTSAQKNPTAFYLCASSFGGADNEQFFGPGTRLTVL.

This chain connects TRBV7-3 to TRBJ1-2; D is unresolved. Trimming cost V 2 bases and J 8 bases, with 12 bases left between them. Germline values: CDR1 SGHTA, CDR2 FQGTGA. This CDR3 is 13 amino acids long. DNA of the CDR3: TGTGCCAGCAGCTTACGAGGGTTGGGAGGCTACACCTTC. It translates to CASSLRGLGGYTF.

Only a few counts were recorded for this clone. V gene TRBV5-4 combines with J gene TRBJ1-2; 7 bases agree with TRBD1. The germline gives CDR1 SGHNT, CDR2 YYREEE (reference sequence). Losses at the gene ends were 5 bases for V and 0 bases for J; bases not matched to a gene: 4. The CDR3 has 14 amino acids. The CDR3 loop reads CASRRQGANYGYTF. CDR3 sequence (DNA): TGTGCCAGCAGACGACAGGGAGCTAACTATGGCTACACCTTC.

CDR3 sequence: CASSLATGGPLNTEAFF. The CDR3 DNA reads TGTGCCAGCAGCTTGGCCACGGGGGGACCTTTGAACACTGAAGCTTTCTTT. The chain recombines TRBV5-4 with TRBJ1-1; D may be TRBD1 (5 bases). The length of the CDR3 is 17 residues. The germline V gene has CDR1 SGHNT and CDR2 YYREEE (reference sequence). Trimming removed 0 bases from V and 0 bases from J, with 15 bases in between.

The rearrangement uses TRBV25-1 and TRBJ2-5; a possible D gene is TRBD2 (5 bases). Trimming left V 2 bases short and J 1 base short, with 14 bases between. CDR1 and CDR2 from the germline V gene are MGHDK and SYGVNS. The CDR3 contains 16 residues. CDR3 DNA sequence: TGTGCCAGCAGTGAAGCAGGAGGCGGACCCCAAGAGACCCAGTACTTC. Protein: CASSEAGGGPQETQYF.

The CDR3: CASSFSGTTIYF. CDR3 DNA: TGTGCCAGCAGCTTTTCTGGGACTACCATATATTTT. The chain combines TRBV2 with TRBJ1-3; tentatively, D is TRBD1 (5 bases). Germline CDR1 is SNHLY and CDR2 is FYNNEI. V was shortened by 6 bases and J by 10 bases, with 13 bases between the two germline ends. The CDR3 is made up of 12 amino acids.

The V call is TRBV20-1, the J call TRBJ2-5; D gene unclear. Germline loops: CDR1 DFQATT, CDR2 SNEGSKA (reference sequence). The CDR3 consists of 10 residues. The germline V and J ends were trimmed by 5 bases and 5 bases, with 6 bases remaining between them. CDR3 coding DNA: TGCAGTGCTCTCAGGGAGACCCAGTACTTC. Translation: CSALRETQYF.

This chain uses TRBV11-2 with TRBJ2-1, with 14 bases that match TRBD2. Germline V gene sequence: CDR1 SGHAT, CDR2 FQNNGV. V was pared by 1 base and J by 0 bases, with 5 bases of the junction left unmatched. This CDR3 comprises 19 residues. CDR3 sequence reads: CASSLAGTSGSPSYNEQFF. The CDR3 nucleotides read TGTGCCAGCAGCTTAGCCGGGACTAGCGGGAGCCCCTCCTACAATGAGCAGTTCTTC.

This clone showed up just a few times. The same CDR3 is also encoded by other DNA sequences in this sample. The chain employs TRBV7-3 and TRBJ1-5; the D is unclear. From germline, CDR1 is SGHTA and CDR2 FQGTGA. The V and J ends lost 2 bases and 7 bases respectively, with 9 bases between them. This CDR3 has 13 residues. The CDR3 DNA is TGTGCCAGCAGCTTAGGTGGCGGCCAGCCCCAGCATTTT. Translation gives CASSLGGGQPQHF.

The chain's CDR3 is CASSETGGYGYTF. DNA for the CDR3: TGTGCCAGCTCGGAGACGGGAGGCTATGGCTACACCTTC. J is TRBJ1-2 and V is TRBV28; D unresolved. This CDR3 contains 13 residues. V lost 8 bases and J lost 4, with 14 bases in between. Germline values: CDR1 MDHEN, CDR2 SYDVKM.

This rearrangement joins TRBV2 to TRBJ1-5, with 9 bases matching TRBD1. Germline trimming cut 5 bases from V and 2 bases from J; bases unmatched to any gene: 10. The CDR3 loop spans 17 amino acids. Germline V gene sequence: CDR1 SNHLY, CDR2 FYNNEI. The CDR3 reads CASSYRGLMEGNQPQHF. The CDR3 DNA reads TGTGCCAGCAGTTACAGGGGGCTGATGGAGGGCAATCAGCCCCAGCATTTT.

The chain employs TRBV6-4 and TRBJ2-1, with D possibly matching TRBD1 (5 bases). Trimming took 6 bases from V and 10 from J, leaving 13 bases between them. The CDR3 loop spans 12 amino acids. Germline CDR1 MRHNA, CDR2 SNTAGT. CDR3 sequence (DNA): TGTGCCAGCAGGGGGCCCCTGGGCGAGCAGTTCTTC. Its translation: CASRGPLGEQFF.

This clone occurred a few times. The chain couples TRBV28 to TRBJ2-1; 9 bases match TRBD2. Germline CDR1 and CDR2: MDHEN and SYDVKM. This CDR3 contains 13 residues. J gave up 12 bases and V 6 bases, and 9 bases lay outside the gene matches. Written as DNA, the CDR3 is TGTGCCAGCAGAGAGACTAGCGGCGGACTGCAGTTCTTC. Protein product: CASRETSGGLQFF.

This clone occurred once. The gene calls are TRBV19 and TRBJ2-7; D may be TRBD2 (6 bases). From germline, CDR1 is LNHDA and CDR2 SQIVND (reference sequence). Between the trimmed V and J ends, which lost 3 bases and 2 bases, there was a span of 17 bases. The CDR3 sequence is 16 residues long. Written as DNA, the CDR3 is TGTGCCAGTAGTATCTCCCTTTTGGGAGGCGCCTACGAGCAGTACTTC. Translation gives CASSISLLGGAYEQYF.

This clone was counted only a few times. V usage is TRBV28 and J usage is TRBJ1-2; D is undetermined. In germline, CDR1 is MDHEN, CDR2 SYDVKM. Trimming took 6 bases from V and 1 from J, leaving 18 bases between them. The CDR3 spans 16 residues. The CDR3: CASSAYQTGFNYGYTF. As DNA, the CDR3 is TGTGCCAGCAGCGCTTATCAGACGGGGTTTAACTATGGCTACACCTTC.

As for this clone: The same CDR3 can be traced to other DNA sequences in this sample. CDR3 DNA sequence: TGCGCCAGCAGCCTTGGGACAGTTGGGGAAAAACTGTTTTTT. Amino acids: CASSLGTVGEKLFF. J is TRBJ1-4 and V is TRBV4-1, with 7 bases matching TRBD1. The V gene's germline CDR1 is MGHRA and CDR2 YSYEKL. The CDR3 extends over 14 amino acids. Losses at the gene ends were 4 bases for V and 8 bases for J; bases not matched to a gene: 7.

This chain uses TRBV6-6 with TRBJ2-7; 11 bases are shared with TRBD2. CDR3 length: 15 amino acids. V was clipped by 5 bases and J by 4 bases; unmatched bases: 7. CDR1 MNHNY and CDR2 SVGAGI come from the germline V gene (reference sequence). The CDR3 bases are TGTGCCAGCAGTCAAAGTGGGACTAGCGGATACGAGCAGTACTTC. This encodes CASSQSGTSGYEQYF.

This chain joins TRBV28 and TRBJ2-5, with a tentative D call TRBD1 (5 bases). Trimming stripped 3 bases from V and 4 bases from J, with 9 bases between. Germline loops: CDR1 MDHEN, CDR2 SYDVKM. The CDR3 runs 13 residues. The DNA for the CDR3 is TGTGCCAGCAGTTTGCCAGGGCGAGAGACCCAGTACTTC. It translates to CASSLPGRETQYF. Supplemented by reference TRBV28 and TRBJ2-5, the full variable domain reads DVKVTQSSRYLVKRTGEKVFLECVQDMDHENMFWYRQDPGLGLRLIYFSYDVKMKEKGDIPEGYSVSREKKERFSLILESASTNQTSMYLCASSLPGRETQYFGPGTRLLVL.

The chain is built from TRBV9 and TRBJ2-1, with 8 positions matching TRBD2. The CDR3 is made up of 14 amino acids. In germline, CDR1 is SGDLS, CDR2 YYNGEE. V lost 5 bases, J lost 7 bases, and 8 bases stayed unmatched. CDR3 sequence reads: CASSSSGRGNEQFF. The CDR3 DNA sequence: TGTGCCAGCAGTTCGAGCGGGAGAGGGAATGAGCAGTTCTTC.

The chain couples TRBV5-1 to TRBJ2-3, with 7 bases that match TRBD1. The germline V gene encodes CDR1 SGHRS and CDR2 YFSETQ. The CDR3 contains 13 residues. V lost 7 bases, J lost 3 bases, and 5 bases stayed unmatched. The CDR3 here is CASGTVSTDTQYF. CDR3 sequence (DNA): TGCGCCAGCGGGACAGTCTCGACAGATACGCAGTATTTT.

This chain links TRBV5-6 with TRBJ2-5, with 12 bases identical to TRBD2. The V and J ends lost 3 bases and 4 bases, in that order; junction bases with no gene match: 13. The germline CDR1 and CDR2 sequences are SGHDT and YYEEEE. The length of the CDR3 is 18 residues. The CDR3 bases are TGTGCCAGCAGCTACAAGACTAGCGGGAGTTCTCTAGCAGAGACCCAGTACTTC. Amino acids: CASSYKTSGSSLAETQYF.

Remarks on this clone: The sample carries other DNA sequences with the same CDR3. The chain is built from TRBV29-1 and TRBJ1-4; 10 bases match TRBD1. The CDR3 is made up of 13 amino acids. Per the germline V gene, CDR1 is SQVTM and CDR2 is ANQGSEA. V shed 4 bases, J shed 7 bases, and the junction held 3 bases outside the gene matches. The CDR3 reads CSVGDRGGEKLFF. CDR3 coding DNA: TGCAGCGTTGGGGACAGGGGAGGTGAAAAACTGTTTTTT.

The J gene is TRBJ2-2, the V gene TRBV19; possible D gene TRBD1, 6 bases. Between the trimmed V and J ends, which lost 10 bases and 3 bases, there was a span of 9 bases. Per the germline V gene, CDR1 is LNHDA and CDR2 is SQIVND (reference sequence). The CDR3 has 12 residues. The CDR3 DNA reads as TGTGCCATAACAGGGTACACCGGGGAGCTGTTTTTT. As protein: CAITGYTGELFF. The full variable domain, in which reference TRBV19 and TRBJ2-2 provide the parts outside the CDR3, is DGGITQSPKYLFRKEGQNVTLSCEQNLNHDAMYWYRQDPGQGLRLIYYSQIVNDFQKGDIAEGYSVSREKKESFPLTVTSAQKNPTAFYLCAITGYTGELFFGEGSRLTVL.